Included here is one T cell receptor beta chain sequence, with context. The data are from a study of technical replicates of blood from a handful of donors. V dropped 1 base and J dropped 10; count of bases not matched to a gene: 8. Germline V CDR1 and CDR2: SGHRS, YFSETQ. The CDR3 totals 14 residues. TCRdb's table, derived via immunoSEQ multiplex PCR, lists solely in-frame clones and lacks some. The table includes about 76,000 clones, 94% detected once. The TCR comes from a human donor in good health. This chain connects TRBV5-1 to TRBJ2-1; 7 bases match TRBD2. Material for sequencing was T cells isolated from PBMCs. The CDR3 here is CASSLRSGGGEQFF. DNA for the CDR3: TGCGCCAGCAGCTTGCGGTCGGGAGGAGGGGAGCAGTTCTTC.